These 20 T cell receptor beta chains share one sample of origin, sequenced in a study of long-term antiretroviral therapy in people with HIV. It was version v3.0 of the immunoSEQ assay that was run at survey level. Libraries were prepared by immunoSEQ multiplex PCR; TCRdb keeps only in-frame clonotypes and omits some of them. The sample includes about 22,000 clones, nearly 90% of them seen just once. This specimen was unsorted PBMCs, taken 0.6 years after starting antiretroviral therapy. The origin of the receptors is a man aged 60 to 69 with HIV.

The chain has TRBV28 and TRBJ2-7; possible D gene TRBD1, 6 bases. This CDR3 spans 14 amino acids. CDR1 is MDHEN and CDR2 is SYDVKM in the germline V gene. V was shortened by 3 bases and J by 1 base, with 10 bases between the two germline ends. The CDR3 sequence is CASSFSTGSYEQYF. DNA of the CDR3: TGTGCCAGCAGTTTTTCTACAGGGTCCTACGAGCAGTACTTC.

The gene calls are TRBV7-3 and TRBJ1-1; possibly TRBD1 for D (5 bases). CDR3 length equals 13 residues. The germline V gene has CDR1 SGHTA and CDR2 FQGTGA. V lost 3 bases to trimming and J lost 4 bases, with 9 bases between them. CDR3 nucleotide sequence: TGTGCCAGCAGCTTTGCGGGGCGCACTGAAGCTTTCTTT. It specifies CASSFAGRTEAFF.

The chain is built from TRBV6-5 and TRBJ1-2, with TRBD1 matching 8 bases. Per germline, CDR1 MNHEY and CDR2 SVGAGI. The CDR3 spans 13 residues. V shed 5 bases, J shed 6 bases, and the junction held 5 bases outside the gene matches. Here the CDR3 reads CASSRTGNNGYTF. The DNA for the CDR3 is TGTGCCAGCAGTAGGACAGGGAACAATGGCTACACCTTC.

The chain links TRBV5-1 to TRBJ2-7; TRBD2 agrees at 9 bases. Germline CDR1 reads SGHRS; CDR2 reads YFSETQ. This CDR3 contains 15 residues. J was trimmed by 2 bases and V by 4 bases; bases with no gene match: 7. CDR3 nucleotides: TGCGCCAGCAGCATTCTAGCGGGGTCCACCTACGAGCAGTACTTC. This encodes CASSILAGSTYEQYF.

For the CDR3, the DNA is TGCAGCGTTGAAGAGACGGCAGCTACTGAAGCTTTCTTT. Translation gives CSVEETAATEAFF. This chain joins TRBV29-1 and TRBJ1-1; D gene ambiguous. The CDR3 spans 13 residues. Germline CDR1 is SQVTM and CDR2 is ANQGSEA. V lost 0 bases and J 5 bases, leaving 10 bases between the germline ends.

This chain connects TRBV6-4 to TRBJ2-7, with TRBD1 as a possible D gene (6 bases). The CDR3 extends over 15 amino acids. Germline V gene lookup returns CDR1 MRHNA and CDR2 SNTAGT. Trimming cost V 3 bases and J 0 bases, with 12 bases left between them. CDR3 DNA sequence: TGTGCCAGCAGTGAAAGGACAGCCAGCTCCTACGAGCAGTACTTC. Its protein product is CASSERTASSYEQYF.

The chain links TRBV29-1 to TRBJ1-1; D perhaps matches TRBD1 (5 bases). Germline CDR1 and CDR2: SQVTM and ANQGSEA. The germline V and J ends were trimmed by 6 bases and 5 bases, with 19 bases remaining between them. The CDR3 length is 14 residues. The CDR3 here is CSVPWSQGGTEAFF. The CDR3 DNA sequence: TGCAGCGTCCCCTGGTCGCAGGGAGGTACTGAAGCTTTCTTT.

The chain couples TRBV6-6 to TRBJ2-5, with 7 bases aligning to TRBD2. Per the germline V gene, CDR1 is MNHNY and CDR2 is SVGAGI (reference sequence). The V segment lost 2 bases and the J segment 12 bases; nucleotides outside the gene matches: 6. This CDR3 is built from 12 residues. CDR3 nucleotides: TGTGCCAGCAGTTACGGAGAGCGGGACGAGTACTTC. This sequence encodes CASSYGERDEYF.

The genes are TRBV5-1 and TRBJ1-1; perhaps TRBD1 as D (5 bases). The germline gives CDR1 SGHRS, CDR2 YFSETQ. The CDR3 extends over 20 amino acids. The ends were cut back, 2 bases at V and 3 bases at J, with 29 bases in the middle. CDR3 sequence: CASSFTQTGGSWDRDTEAFF. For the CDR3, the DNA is TGCGCCAGCAGCTTTACCCAGACGGGGGGTTCTTGGGATCGGGACACTGAAGCTTTCTTT.

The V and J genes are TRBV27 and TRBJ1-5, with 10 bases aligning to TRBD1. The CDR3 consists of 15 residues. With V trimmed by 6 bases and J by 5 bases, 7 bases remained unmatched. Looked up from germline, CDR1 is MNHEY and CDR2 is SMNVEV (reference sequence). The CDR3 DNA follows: TGTGCCAGCAGCCTGGGGACAGGGGCCTATCAGCCCCAGCATTTT. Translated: CASSLGTGAYQPQHF.

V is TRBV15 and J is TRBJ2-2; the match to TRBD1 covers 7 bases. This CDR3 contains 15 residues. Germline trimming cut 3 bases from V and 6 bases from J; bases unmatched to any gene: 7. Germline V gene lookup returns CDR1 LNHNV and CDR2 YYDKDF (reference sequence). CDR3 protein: CATSRRQGLSGELFF. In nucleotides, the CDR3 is TGTGCCACCAGCAGGAGACAGGGTCTCTCCGGGGAGCTGTTTTTT.

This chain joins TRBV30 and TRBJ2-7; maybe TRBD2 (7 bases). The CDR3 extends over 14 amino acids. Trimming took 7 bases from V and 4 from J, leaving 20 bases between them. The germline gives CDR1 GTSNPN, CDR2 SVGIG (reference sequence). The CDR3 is CASARRGGGYEQYF. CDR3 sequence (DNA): TGTGCCTCGGCCCGGCGGGGAGGGGGATACGAGCAGTACTTC.

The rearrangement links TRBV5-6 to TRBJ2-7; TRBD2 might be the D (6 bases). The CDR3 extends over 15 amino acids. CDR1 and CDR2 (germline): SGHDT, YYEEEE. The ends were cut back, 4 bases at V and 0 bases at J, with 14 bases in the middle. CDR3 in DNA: TGTGCCAGCAGCCCCGGGACTCCTCACTCCTACGAGCAGTACTTC. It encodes CASSPGTPHSYEQYF. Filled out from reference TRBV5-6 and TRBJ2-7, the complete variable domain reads DAGVTQSPTHLIKTRGQQVTLRCSPKSGHDTVSWYQQALGQGPQFIFQYYEEEERQRGNFPDRFSGHQFPNYSSELNVNALLLGDSALYLCASSPGTPHSYEQYFGPGTRLTVT.

For the CDR3, the DNA is TGTGCCAGCTCACAGGGACAGGGCACCTACAATGAGCAGTTCTTC. Translation: CASSQGQGTYNEQFF. The chain is built from TRBV18 and TRBJ2-1; 9 nucleotides agree with TRBD1. The ends lost 4 bases at V and 2 bases at J; junction bases unmatched: 3. The CDR3 consists of 15 residues. CDR1 is KGHSH and CDR2 is LQKENI in the germline V gene.

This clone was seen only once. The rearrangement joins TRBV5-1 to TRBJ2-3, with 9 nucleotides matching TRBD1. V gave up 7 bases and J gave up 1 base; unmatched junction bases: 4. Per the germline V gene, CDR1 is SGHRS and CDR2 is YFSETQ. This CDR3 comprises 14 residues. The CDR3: CASSTGGGTDTQYF. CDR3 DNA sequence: TGCGCCAGCTCCACAGGGGGCGGCACAGATACGCAGTATTTT.

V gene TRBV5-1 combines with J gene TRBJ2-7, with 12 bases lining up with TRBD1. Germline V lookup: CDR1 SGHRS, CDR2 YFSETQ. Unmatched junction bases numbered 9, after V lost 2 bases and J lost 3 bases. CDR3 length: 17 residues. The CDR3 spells CASSFGPGQGASYEQYF. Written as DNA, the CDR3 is TGCGCCAGCAGCTTTGGACCGGGACAGGGGGCGAGCTACGAGCAGTACTTC.

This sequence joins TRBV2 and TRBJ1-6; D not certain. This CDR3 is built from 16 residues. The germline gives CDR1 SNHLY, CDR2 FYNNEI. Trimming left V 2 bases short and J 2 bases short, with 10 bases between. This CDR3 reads CASSEQVQAYNSPLHF. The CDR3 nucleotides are TGTGCCAGCAGTGAACAAGTCCAGGCCTATAATTCACCCCTCCACTTT.

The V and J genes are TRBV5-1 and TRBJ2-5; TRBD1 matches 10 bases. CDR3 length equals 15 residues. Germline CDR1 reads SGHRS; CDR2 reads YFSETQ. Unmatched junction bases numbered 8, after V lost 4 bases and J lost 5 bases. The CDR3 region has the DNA TGCGCCAGCAGCCCGACAGGGGGCCGGGGGGAGACCCAGTACTTC. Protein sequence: CASSPTGGRGETQYF.

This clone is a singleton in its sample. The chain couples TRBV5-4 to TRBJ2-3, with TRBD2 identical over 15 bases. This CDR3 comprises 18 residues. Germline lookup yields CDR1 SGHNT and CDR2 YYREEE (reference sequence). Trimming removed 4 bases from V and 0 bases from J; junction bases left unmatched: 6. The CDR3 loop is CASSIPGLAGGSTDTQYF. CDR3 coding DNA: TGTGCCAGCAGCATCCCGGGACTAGCGGGAGGAAGCACAGATACGCAGTATTTT. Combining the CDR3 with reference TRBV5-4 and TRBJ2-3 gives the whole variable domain ETGVTQSPTHLIKTRGQQVTLRCSSQSGHNTVSWYQQALGQGPQFIFQYYREEENGRGNFPPRFSGLQFPNYSSELNVNALELDDSALYLCASSIPGLAGGSTDTQYFGPGTRLTVL.

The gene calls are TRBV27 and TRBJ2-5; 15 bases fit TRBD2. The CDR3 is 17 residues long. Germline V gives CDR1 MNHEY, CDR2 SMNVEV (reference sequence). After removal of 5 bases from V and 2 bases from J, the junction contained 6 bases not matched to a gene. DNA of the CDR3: TGTGCCAGCAGTCCATACGGACTAGCGGGGGGGCAAGAGACCCAGTACTTC. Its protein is CASSPYGLAGGQETQYF.